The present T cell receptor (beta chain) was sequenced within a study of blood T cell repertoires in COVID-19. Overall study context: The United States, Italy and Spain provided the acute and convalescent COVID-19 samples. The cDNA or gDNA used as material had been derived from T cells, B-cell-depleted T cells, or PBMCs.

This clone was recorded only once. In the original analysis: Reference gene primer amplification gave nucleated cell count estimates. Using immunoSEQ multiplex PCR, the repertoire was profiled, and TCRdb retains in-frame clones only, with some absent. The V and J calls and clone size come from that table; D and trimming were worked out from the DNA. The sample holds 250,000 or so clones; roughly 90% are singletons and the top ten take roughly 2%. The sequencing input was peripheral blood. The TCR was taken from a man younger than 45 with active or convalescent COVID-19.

CDR3 DNA: TGCGCCAGCAGCACGGGGACAGGGGTTATTGAAGCTTTCTTT. Protein product: CASSTGTGVIEAFF. J is TRBJ1-1 and V is TRBV5-1; the match to TRBD1 covers 10 bases. This CDR3 has 14 amino acids. Germline values: CDR1 SGHRS, CDR2 YFSETQ. With V trimmed by 4 bases and J by 7 bases, 7 bases remained unmatched.